The T cell receptor (beta chain) under discussion was sequenced for a study of blood T cell repertoires in COVID-19. Original processing methods: Amplification of reference gene primers was used by the study to estimate nucleated cell counts. Method: immunoSEQ multiplex PCR; TCRdb's copy keeps in-frame clones and lacks some. V and J calls and clone size follow that table, whereas D and trimming were derived from the DNA. The sample gives roughly 180,000 clones, 81% of which show up once; around 5.3% is in the top ten. Cohort allocation depended upon clinical history that participants reported. The CDR3 consists of 14 residues. Trimming left V 4 bases short and J 4 bases short, with 11 bases between. The germline gives CDR1 SGDLS, CDR2 YYNGEE.

The chain couples TRBV9 to TRBJ1-4, with a tentative D call TRBD1 (5 bases). Input material: PBMCs or T cells enriched from blood (not recorded which). The sequence derives from a woman in her thirties or forties with acute COVID-19. CDR3 in amino acids: CASSPPGGNEKLFF. DNA for the CDR3: TGTGCCAGCAGCCCGCCGGGGGGTAATGAAAAACTGTTTTTT.